This T cell receptor beta chain stems from a study of blood T cell repertoires in COVID-19. For the study at large: Acute and convalescent COVID-19 samples came from the United States, Italy and Spain. Sample material is recorded as cDNA or gDNA derived from T cells, B-cell-depleted T cells, or PBMCs.

Per the germline V gene, CDR1 is SEHNR and CDR2 is FQNEAQ (reference sequence). V dropped 3 bases and J dropped 4 bases, with 15 bases sitting between them. CDR3 size: 15 residues. Per the original methods: Reference gene primer amplification in the assay estimated nucleated cell counts. Produced via immunoSEQ multiplex PCR; TCRdb's table is partial and in-frame only. V, J and clone size reflect that table, while D and trimming were determined from the DNA. The table lists over 450,000 clones, about 88% of them singletons. During active infection, Seattle patients enrolled and were then monitored through disease.

The chain has TRBV7-9 and TRBJ2-5, with D maybe TRBD1 (6 bases). The sequencing sample was made of peripheral blood. The TCR comes from a woman in her 50s with COVID-19, enrolled during active disease. This CDR3 is CASSLGQGIRETQYF. The CDR3 DNA is TGTGCCAGCAGCTTGGGCCAGGGGATACGAGAGACCCAGTACTTC.